The T cell receptor beta chain described here comes from a study of CD8 T cells in Susac syndrome. Healthy donors were controls matched for age and sex. V lost 1 base, J lost 2 bases, and 9 bases lay in between. The germline V gene has CDR1 GTSNPN and CDR2 SVGIG (reference sequence). The CDR3 loop spans 13 amino acids. It was with random hexamers that 0.5 to 1 ug RNA was reverse transcribed. It was immunoSEQ multiplex PCR that amplified TCR beta CDR3 across 54 Vbeta and 13 Jbeta. TCRdb re-called the immunoSEQ multiplex PCR reads with MiXCR, one entry per CDR3 protein. The table lists approximately 160,000 distinct CDR3 sequences, just over 90% of them singletons, with around 0.079% in the top ten.

The material sequenced was CD4+ T cells from PBMCs. The origin of this receptor is a human donor in good health. The chain employs TRBV30 and TRBJ2-7; D is undetermined. CDR3 nucleotide sequence: TGTGCCTGGAGTGAGACGCCCGCCTACGAGCAGTACTTC. Residues: CAWSETPAYEQYF.